This note documents a single TCR beta chain sequence. Its cognate antigen is unknown. This record comes from a study of OX40 agonist ivuxolimab in advanced cancers. As for the study in general: Ivuxolimab was delivered to patients intravenously every 2 weeks at doses spanning 0.01 to 10 mg/kg. The mean age was approximately 60 years, ranging from about 20 to 90, with under 90% of participants male. Earlier anti-PD-1, anti-PD-L1 or anti-CTLA-4 therapy was permitted; 30% to 50% had received some.

Germline CDR1 reads MNHEY; CDR2 reads SVGAGI. The CDR3 totals 15 residues. J lost 8 bases, V lost 2 bases, and 5 bases had no gene match. Overall study findings and caveats: More expanded clones were seen, on average, in CD8+ T cells than in CD4+.

This table comes from immunoSEQ multiplex PCR, and its TCRdb copy is limited to in-frame clones, with some not included. The table lists around 150,000 clones, about 92% of them singletons, with over 0.8% in the top ten. The source material was CD4+ or CD8+ T cells sorted from blood, sampled in a trial of the OX40 agonist ivuxolimab. The V gene is TRBV6-5, the J gene TRBJ2-1; 11 nucleotides align to TRBD1. This receptor was identified in an adult with an advanced solid tumor such as melanoma, head and neck, liver or kidney cancer. The CDR3: CASSYRTGGLDEQFF. In nucleotides, the CDR3 is TGTGCCAGCAGTTACCGGACAGGGGGCTTGGATGAGCAGTTCTTC.